These T cell receptor beta chains were read from a single sample in a study of lymphopenia after photon versus proton radiotherapy. TCRdb's copy holds only in-frame clones and misses some; the assay was immunoSEQ multiplex PCR. This sample has 20,000 to 25,000 clones, with about 85% found just once. The material sequenced was peripheral blood, taken from a patient treated with photon-based radiotherapy. The receptors derive from a man between 60 and 70 years old with pancreatic cancer. CDR3s include the opening cysteine and the closing phenylalanine or tryptophan. A clone size is listed for some rows: how often the clone was seen (once, few, many), or a class if it is expanded.

v_call: TRBV9
clone_size: NA
cdr3_aa: CASSIDSSYEQYF

v_call: TRBV7-9
clone_size: once
cdr3_aa: CASSLLGQGRGNYGYTF

v_call: TRBV6-5
clone_size: NA
cdr3_aa: CASSYYQGARGNTIYF

v_call: TRBV6-4
clone_size: NA
cdr3_aa: CASSDGTGGSGANVLTF

v_call: TRBV6-1
clone_size: once
cdr3_aa: CASSEGTGLGGQPQHF

v_call: TRBV19
clone_size: once
cdr3_aa: CASSTTARANQPQHF

v_call: TRBV4-2
clone_size: NA
cdr3_aa: CASRQAGFFGGMNTEAFF

v_call: TRBV21-1
clone_size: NA
cdr3_aa: CASTPTGAADEKLFF

v_call: TRBV18
clone_size: NA
cdr3_aa: CASSPGRGRYKETQYF

v_call: TRBV7-9
clone_size: NA
cdr3_aa: CASSLGLADTDTQYF

v_call: TRBV18
clone_size: NA
cdr3_aa: CASSPRQRGATDTQYF

v_call: TRBV28
clone_size: NA
cdr3_aa: CASSSLGTGAYGYTF

v_call: TRBV4-1
clone_size: NA
cdr3_aa: CASSHYPQGGRAETQYF

v_call: TRBV7-9
clone_size: NA
cdr3_aa: CASSFGGLNEQFF

v_call: TRBV4-2
clone_size: few
cdr3_aa: CASSYDEKLFF

v_call: TRBV4-3
clone_size: NA
cdr3_aa: CASSQDSSLPSYEQYF

v_call: TRBV2
clone_size: NA
cdr3_aa: CASSEGSETQYF

v_call: TRBV11-1
clone_size: NA
cdr3_aa: CASSLVVGGPEAFF

v_call: TRBV9
clone_size: NA
cdr3_aa: CASSVAWQPPYEQYF

v_call: TRBV27
clone_size: NA
cdr3_aa: CASREISGANVLTF

v_call: TRBV6-1
clone_size: NA
cdr3_aa: CASSRDRGVSPLHF

v_call: TRBV19
clone_size: NA
cdr3_aa: CASRTIGGNTEAFF

v_call: TRBV18
clone_size: NA
cdr3_aa: CASSPPGEPTDTQYF

v_call: TRBV7-2
clone_size: NA
cdr3_aa: CASSLGHSWSSYNEQFF

v_call: TRBV13
clone_size: NA
cdr3_aa: CASSLSNWAGANVLTF

v_call: TRBV6-5
clone_size: NA
cdr3_aa: CASKRGESSGNTIYF

v_call: TRBV2
clone_size: NA
cdr3_aa: CASSGAFETQYF

v_call: TRBV23-1
clone_size: NA
cdr3_aa: CASSQSRTGGGRDTEAFF

v_call: TRBV7-8
clone_size: NA
cdr3_aa: CASSLSRGTGMFAGELFF

v_call: TRBV4-1
clone_size: NA
cdr3_aa: CASSQDWLWGGGPYNEQFF

v_call: TRBV5-1
clone_size: NA
cdr3_aa: CASSLAPGGTENTEAFF

v_call: TRBV5-1
clone_size: NA
cdr3_aa: CASSWGPQETQYF

v_call: TRBV7-3
clone_size: NA
cdr3_aa: CASSLDTDTQYF

v_call: TRBV11-2
clone_size: NA
cdr3_aa: CASSLVETGVGGYTF

v_call: TRBV4-2
clone_size: NA
cdr3_aa: CASSPIGEDYGYTF

v_call: TRBV14
clone_size: NA
cdr3_aa: CASSPPGTVPTYEQYF

v_call: TRBV4-1
clone_size: NA
cdr3_aa: CASSPDSGMRDTEAFF

v_call: TRBV15
clone_size: NA
cdr3_aa: CATRDLGEKRGPGTQHF

v_call: TRBV18
clone_size: NA
cdr3_aa: CASSPVSGGNQPQHF

v_call: TRBV29-1
clone_size: NA
cdr3_aa: CSVEGVAGGASYEQYF

v_call: TRBV4-3
clone_size: NA
cdr3_aa: CASSQEQLAGGPQYF

v_call: TRBV6-5
clone_size: NA
cdr3_aa: CASSYFGQGADYGYTF

v_call: TRBV18
clone_size: NA
cdr3_aa: CASSPPGGVSGNTIYF

v_call: TRBV21-1
clone_size: NA
cdr3_aa: CARRTSGGDNTGELFF

v_call: TRBV5-1
clone_size: NA
cdr3_aa: CASSLGPGARSYNEQFF

v_call: TRBV11-2
clone_size: NA
cdr3_aa: CASSLARDRGRQPQHF

v_call: TRBV10-3
clone_size: NA
cdr3_aa: CAISRGAGGEQPQHF

v_call: TRBV7-2
clone_size: NA
cdr3_aa: CASKGQLNTEAFF

v_call: TRBV5-8
clone_size: NA
cdr3_aa: CASSLAFQQGSTEAFF

v_call: TRBV4-2
clone_size: NA
cdr3_aa: CASSRFRNTGELFF

v_call: TRBV19
clone_size: NA
cdr3_aa: CANSIIGSPTDTQYF

v_call: TRBV4-1
clone_size: NA
cdr3_aa: CASSQPGTGDYEQYF